This section outlines one TCR beta chain sequence together with its context. The data were obtained in a study of blood T cell repertoires in COVID-19. Overall study: Researchers got acute and convalescent COVID-19 samples from the United States, Italy and Spain.

As handled by the study authors: For nucleated cells, counts were estimated from reference gene primer amplification. Clones were read by immunoSEQ multiplex PCR, and TCRdb kept only the in-frame ones, dropping some. V, J and clone size were drawn from that table, and D and trimming were deduced from the DNA. The repertoire has 200,000 to 300,000 clones, approximately 88% of them found once; the top ten carry 2% to 3%. In terms of age and location, participants ranged from roughly 18 to 100 years and lived in under 30 US areas. The CDR3 length is 16 residues. Germline values: CDR1 SGHRS, CDR2 YFSETQ. Trimming took 4 bases from V and 3 from J; bases not matched to a gene: 10.

Sequenced material: PBMCs or T cells enriched from blood (not recorded which). This TCR came from a woman in her twenties or thirties with acute COVID-19. The rearrangement links TRBV5-1 to TRBJ1-5, with 7 bases lining up with TRBD1. The CDR3 spells CASSPGVGTANQPQHF. DNA of the CDR3: TGCGCCAGCAGCCCCGGGGTAGGGACAGCCAATCAGCCCCAGCATTTT.